The 23 T cell receptor beta chains reported below all come from one sample, sequenced in a study of shared clonotypes between healthy human individuals. Naive CD8 cells, CD45RO-negative and positively selected for CCR7, excluded terminally differentiated effector memory CD45RA+ cells. The repertoire was sequenced with immunoSEQ multiplex PCR; TCRdb's copy has only in-frame clones and lacks some. The repertoire includes fewer than 1 million clones, about 96% of them detected once, and approximately 0.2% sits in the top ten. Specimen: naive CD8+ T cells sorted from blood. Receptors originate from a young man in good health.

The chain combines TRBV7-9 with TRBJ1-1, with D maybe TRBD1 (6 bases). The V end lost 0 bases, the J end lost 1 base, and 12 bases lay between the germline ends. In germline, CDR1 is SEHNR, CDR2 FQNEAQ (reference sequence). The length of the CDR3 is 16 residues. The CDR3 region is CASSLAWTEPNTEAFF. The DNA for the CDR3 is TGTGCCAGCAGCTTAGCTTGGACAGAACCGAACACTGAAGCTTTCTTT.

V usage is TRBV2 and J usage is TRBJ2-7, with 7 nucleotides matching TRBD1. The germline CDR1 and CDR2 sequences are SNHLY and FYNNEI. Trimming cost V 2 bases and J 6 bases; bases outside gene matches: 10. The CDR3 has 15 amino acids. The CDR3 DNA follows: TGTGCCAGCAGTGAATATCTGGGGGCAGGGGGCGAGCAGTACTTC. Encoded protein: CASSEYLGAGGEQYF.

Notes on this clone: This sample also contains other DNA sequences that code for the same CDR3. The V and J genes are TRBV28 and TRBJ2-7; no clear D. The CDR3 loop spans 11 amino acids. V was shortened by 2 bases and J by 2 bases, with 1 base between the two germline ends. Germline V gives CDR1 MDHEN, CDR2 SYDVKM. The CDR3 here is CASSLAYEQYF. Here the CDR3 DNA reads TGTGCCAGCAGTTTAGCCTACGAGCAGTACTTC.

The chain couples TRBV7-9 to TRBJ2-7; tentatively, D is TRBD2 (6 bases). Germline V gives CDR1 SEHNR, CDR2 FQNEAQ (reference sequence). The CDR3 contains 14 residues. The V end lost 3 bases, the J end lost 7 bases, and 16 bases lay between the germline ends. The CDR3 spells CASSLGGDLPEQYF. The DNA for the CDR3 is TGTGCCAGCAGCTTGGGCGGGGACCTACCTGAGCAGTACTTC. Complete variable domain (other parts from reference TRBV7-9 and TRBJ2-7): DTGVSQNPRHKITKRGQNVTFRCDPISEHNRLYWYRQTLGQGPEFLTYFQNEAQLEKSRLLSDRFSAERPKGSFSTLEIQRTEQGDSAMYLCASSLGGDLPEQYFGPGTRLTVT.

V gene TRBV29-1 combines with J gene TRBJ2-1, with 11 bases that match TRBD2. After removal of 1 base from V and 0 bases from J, the junction contained 11 bases not matched to a gene. CDR1 SQVTM and CDR2 ANQGSEA come from the germline V gene. The CDR3 spans 19 residues. DNA of the CDR3: TGCAGCGTTGAAGGAATACTAGCGGGAGAGGGGATCTCCTACAATGAGCAGTTCTTC. It specifies CSVEGILAGEGISYNEQFF.

This clone has only one observation. This chain uses TRBV28 with TRBJ1-5; TRBD1 might be the D (6 bases). Trimming shortened V by 4 bases and J by 9 bases, and 16 bases separated the two germline ends. In germline, CDR1 is MDHEN, CDR2 SYDVKM. There are 14 residues in the CDR3. CDR3 loop: CASSYGGGGRPQHF. In DNA, the CDR3 is TGTGCCAGCAGTTACGGAGGGGGTGGTAGGCCCCAGCATTTT.

Note on this clone: The same CDR3 is also encoded by other DNA sequences in this sample. This chain joins TRBV27 and TRBJ2-7; D might be TRBD1 or TRBD2, each matching 7 bases. Germline values: CDR1 MNHEY, CDR2 SMNVEV (reference sequence). V lost 4 bases, J lost 1 base, and 11 bases lay in between. The CDR3 contains 14 residues. In DNA form, the CDR3 reads TGTGCCAGCAGTTCAGGGGGAGGGTCCTACGAGCAGTACTTC. Translated: CASSSGGGSYEQYF.

V is TRBV6-6 and J is TRBJ2-1; D ambiguous. The V end was cut by 6 bases, the J end by 2 bases, with 8 bases between. Germline values: CDR1 MNHNY, CDR2 SVGAGI (reference sequence). The CDR3 extends over 13 amino acids. The CDR3 reads CASSRSAYNEQFF. The DNA of the CDR3 is TGTGCCAGCAGCCGGAGTGCCTACAATGAGCAGTTCTTC.

Turning to this clone: The same CDR3 arises from other DNA sequences in this sample as well. This chain joins TRBV7-9 and TRBJ2-7; TRBD2 is a possible D gene (6 bases). V was trimmed by 5 bases and J by 3 bases, leaving 14 bases between them. CDR1 is SEHNR, CDR2 FQNEAQ, per germline (reference sequence). The CDR3 runs to 14 residues. The CDR3 sequence is CASSPGTGFYEQYF. The CDR3 coding sequence is TGTGCCAGCAGCCCGGGGACTGGATTCTACGAGCAGTACTTC.

The genes are TRBV4-3 and TRBJ2-7, with D unclear. Germline V gene data show CDR1 as LGHNA and CDR2 as YSLEER. This CDR3 comprises 14 residues. Trimming removed 2 bases at V and 0 bases at J, with 8 bases between. The chain's CDR3 is CASSQYGGSYEQYF. CDR3 sequence (DNA): TGCGCCAGCAGCCAATACGGCGGCTCCTACGAGCAGTACTTC.

J is TRBJ1-4 and V is TRBV7-9; D unclear. The CDR3 spans 17 residues. Germline values: CDR1 SEHNR, CDR2 FQNEAQ (reference sequence). The V gene lost 0 bases and the J gene lost 0 bases, with 11 bases spanning the gap. CDR3 residues: CASSLALEGATNEKLFF. The CDR3 nucleotides are TGTGCCAGCAGCTTAGCGCTCGAGGGCGCAACTAATGAAAAACTGTTTTTT.

Turning to this clone: Other nucleotide sequences in the sample specify the same CDR3. The chain carries TRBV6-1 and TRBJ1-3, with a tentative D call TRBD1 (6 bases). Germline values: CDR1 MNHNS, CDR2 SASEGT. The CDR3 has 15 residues. V was cut by 3 bases and J by 1 base, with 10 bases left in between. The CDR3 reads CASSEGAYSGNTIYF. For the CDR3, the DNA is TGTGCCAGCAGTGAGGGGGCGTATTCTGGAAACACCATATATTTT.

V usage is TRBV7-8 and J usage is TRBJ2-7; 7 bases map to TRBD1. The CDR3 has 16 residues. The germline gives CDR1 SGHVS, CDR2 FQNEAQ. Losses at the gene ends were 1 base for V and 3 bases for J; bases not matched to a gene: 9. CDR3 sequence reads: CASSLEADREFYEQYF. The CDR3 DNA reads TGTGCCAGCAGCTTAGAAGCCGACAGGGAATTCTACGAGCAGTACTTC.

The gene calls are TRBV5-1 and TRBJ2-2, with TRBD1 as a possible D gene (6 bases). V dropped 5 bases and J dropped 5 bases, with 10 bases sitting between them. Germline V gives CDR1 SGHRS, CDR2 YFSETQ. This CDR3 is built from 13 residues. The CDR3 loop reads CASSPGVTGELFF. The CDR3 DNA follows: TGCGCCAGCAGTCCAGGGGTGACCGGGGAGCTGTTTTTT.

The chain combines TRBV30 with TRBJ2-2; D gene ambiguous. Trimming took off 1 base at V and 7 bases at J, with 4 bases between the two ends. The CDR3 consists of 11 residues. CDR1 and CDR2 (germline): GTSNPN, SVGIG (reference sequence). DNA for the CDR3: TGTGCCTGGAGTGGTCTCGGGGAGCTGTTTTTT. It specifies CAWSGLGELFF. Based on the CDR3 plus reference TRBV30 and TRBJ2-2, the full variable domain is SQTIHQWPATLVQPVGSPLSLECTVEGTSNPNLYWYRQAAGRGLQLLFYSVGIGQISSEVPQNLSASRPQDRQFILSSKKLLLSDSGFYLCAWSGLGELFFGEGSRLTVL.

This chain links TRBV29-1 with TRBJ1-1, with no clear D. The germline V gene encodes CDR1 SQVTM and CDR2 ANQGSEA. The CDR3 has 10 residues. V dropped 7 bases and J dropped 2 bases, with 5 bases sitting between them. In nucleotides, the CDR3 is TGCAGCGATGGAAACACTGAAGCTTTCTTT. Amino acids: CSDGNTEAFF.

J is TRBJ1-5 and V is TRBV27, with D perhaps TRBD1 (6 bases). Looked up from germline, CDR1 is MNHEY and CDR2 is SMNVEV (reference sequence). This CDR3 comprises 14 residues. V shed 3 bases and J shed 3 bases, with 9 bases lying between them. CDR3 nucleotide sequence: TGTGCCAGCAGTTTCGGACAGTTCAATCAGCCCCAGCATTTT. Its translation: CASSFGQFNQPQHF.

This chain connects TRBV25-1 to TRBJ2-7; D is undetermined. CDR1 is MGHDK and CDR2 is SYGVNS in the germline V gene. Trimming took 6 bases from V and 1 from J, leaving 7 bases between them. The CDR3 totals 12 residues. CDR3 nucleotides: TGTGCCAGCAGGCAAGAATCCTACGAGCAGTACTTC. This sequence encodes CASRQESYEQYF.

The chain recombines TRBV27 with TRBJ2-1; D ambiguous. The CDR3 spans 15 residues. Trimming shortened V by 6 bases and J by 0 bases, and 12 bases separated the two germline ends. CDR1 is MNHEY, CDR2 SMNVEV, per germline (reference sequence). The CDR3 region is CASRRLAASYNEQFF. Here the CDR3 DNA reads TGTGCCAGCAGGCGATTGGCGGCCTCCTACAATGAGCAGTTCTTC.

This clone was observed once. J is TRBJ2-7 and V is TRBV6-1; possible D gene TRBD2, 6 bases. The V gene's germline CDR1 is MNHNS and CDR2 SASEGT. With 3 bases removed from V and 2 bases from J, the gap between germline ends came to 17 bases. The CDR3 is 16 residues long. CDR3 in amino acids: CASSEGFAGTAYEQYF. The DNA of the CDR3 is TGTGCCAGCAGTGAGGGGTTTGCGGGAACAGCCTACGAGCAGTACTTC.

The chain has TRBV4-2 and TRBJ1-1; 8 bases fit TRBD1. Germline V gene lookup returns CDR1 LGHNA and CDR2 YNFKEQ. The junction had 6 bases not matched to a gene; V was cut back by 4 bases and J by 8 bases. The CDR3 sequence is 13 residues long. The CDR3 here is CASSPDDRGEAFF. The CDR3 DNA is TGTGCCAGCAGCCCGGATGACAGGGGAGAAGCTTTCTTT.

A remark on this clone: The germline gene is not matched at one end of the junction; a read error may be the cause. The genes are TRBV28 and TRBJ1-1; 10 bases match TRBD1. The CDR3 runs 16 residues. CDR1 is MDHEN, CDR2 SYDVKM, per germline. The CDR3 is CASSPLRTGGRTEASF. The CDR3, as DNA: TGTGCCAGCAGCCCGCTACGGACAGGGGGACGCACTGAAGCTTCCTTT.

The rearrangement joins TRBV11-2 to TRBJ2-7; D is perhaps TRBD1 (5 bases). With 5 bases removed from V and 7 bases from J, the gap between germline ends came to 9 bases. The V gene's germline CDR1 is SGHAT and CDR2 FQNNGV. This CDR3 is 11 amino acids long. In DNA form, the CDR3 reads TGTGCCAGCAGCAATAGGGGTGAGCAGTACTTC. It encodes CASSNRGEQYF.